These 14 T cell receptor beta chains originate from one sample sequenced in a study of molecular identifiers for immune sequencing clone quantification. TCRdb used MiXCR to reprocess the PCR reads, holding one entry per CDR3 protein. In the table there are approximately 590,000 distinct CDR3 sequences, over 25% of which are singletons. Source material: naive CD8+ T cells from blood, with Jurkat cell RNA spiked in. Subset: FACS-sorted CD8+CD4-CCR7+CD45RA+ naive T cells. These TCRs come from a human donor in good health. Some libraries in this study had Jurkat cell RNA spiked in.

This clonotype was recorded at least ten times. This chain links TRBV6-2 or TRBV6-3 with TRBJ2-7; no clear D. The CDR3 has 15 residues. Germline assignment: CDR1 MNHEY and CDR2 SVGEGT. The V and J ends lost 6 bases and 5 bases respectively, with 20 bases between them. In DNA, the CDR3 is TGTGCCAGCAGCACCCGGACCCGTCTACAACACGAGCAGTACTTC. It encodes CASSTRTRLQHEQYF.

In its sample, this clonotype was seen many times. This chain connects TRBV10-3 to TRBJ2-7; D might be TRBD2 (5 bases). With 6 bases removed from V and 7 bases from J, the gap between germline ends came to 22 bases. Germline loops: CDR1 ENHRY, CDR2 SYGVKD. The CDR3 length is 15 residues. The chain's CDR3 is CAIRPGSGLPLEQYF. In DNA form, the CDR3 reads TGTGCCATCAGGCCCGGTAGTGGACTCCCCTTGGAGCAGTACTTC.

The chain uses TRBV12-5 and TRBJ2-1, with D maybe TRBD1 (5 bases). The CDR3 spans 15 residues. V was pared by 3 bases and J by 8 bases, with 17 bases between. Germline V lookup: CDR1 LGHNT, CDR2 FRNRAP. The CDR3 DNA sequence: TGTGCTAGTGGTTTTTCCAGGGTGGGTAGGTATGAGCAGTTCTTC. Protein product: CASGFSRVGRYEQFF.

The chain couples TRBV12-3 or TRBV12-4 to TRBJ2-6; D perhaps matches TRBD2 (6 bases). Trimming pared 3 bases from V and 2 bases from J, leaving 8 bases between. The CDR3 has 15 amino acids. CDR3 region: CASSFAGPGANVLTF. CDR3 DNA sequence: TGTGCCAGCAGTTTTGCGGGGCCTGGGGCCAACGTCCTGACTTTC.

Concerning this clonotype itself: This may come from a read error, since a much larger clone is one base off. The genes are TRBV18 and TRBJ2-3; no reliable D call. CDR3 length equals 13 residues. Germline CDR1 is KGHSH and CDR2 is LQKENI. Here the CDR3 reads CARSPQSTDTQYF. As DNA, the CDR3 is TGTGCCAGGTCACCACAGTCAACAGATACGCAGTATTTT.

This clonotype was counted a few times. This CDR3 reads CASGSGGVNQPQHF. CDR3 bases: TGTGCCAGCGGCTCAGGGGGAGTCAATCAGCCCCAGCATTTT. The chain employs TRBV27 and TRBJ1-5; 7 bases line up with TRBD1. The germline CDR1 and CDR2 sequences are MNHEY and SMNVEV (reference sequence). The CDR3 is made up of 14 amino acids. Trimming removed 8 bases from V and 3 bases from J; junction bases left unmatched: 7.

In this sample, this clonotype turned up many times. The chain employs TRBV6-2 or TRBV6-3 and TRBJ1-5; no firm D call. The germline CDR1 and CDR2 sequences are MNHEY and SVGEGT. Trimming stripped 9 bases from V and 4 bases from J, with 16 bases between. The CDR3 sequence is 14 residues long. Written as DNA, the CDR3 is TGTGCCAGTAGTATAGTGCCGGGGAATCAGCCCCAGCATTTT. Its translation: CASSIVPGNQPQHF.

The V and J genes are TRBV28 and TRBJ2-7, with no clear D. The CDR3 contains 11 residues. V was trimmed by 7 bases and J by 0 bases, leaving 4 bases between them. Looked up from germline, CDR1 is MDHEN and CDR2 is SYDVKM. CDR3 amino acids: CASTFSYEQYF. Here the CDR3 DNA reads TGTGCCAGCACCTTCTCCTACGAGCAGTACTTC.

This clonotype came up many times. DNA for the CDR3: TGCGCCAGCAGCCACGGACAGGGGGCTGATGAGCAGTTCTTC. It codes for CASSHGQGADEQFF. The V and J genes are TRBV4-1 and TRBJ2-1, with 11 bases lining up with TRBD1. J lost 8 bases, V lost 3 bases, and 3 bases had no gene match. CDR1 is MGHRA, CDR2 YSYEKL, per germline. The CDR3 runs 14 residues.

This clonotype was seen a few times. The chain couples TRBV12-3 or TRBV12-4 to TRBJ2-3; D ambiguous. Trimming cost V 6 bases and J 0 bases, with 16 bases left between them. This CDR3 has 16 residues. This CDR3 is CASSSPFVGSTDTQYF. The CDR3, as DNA: TGTGCCAGCAGCTCCCCTTTTGTGGGAAGCACAGATACGCAGTATTTT.

This clonotype occurred a few times. The chain combines TRBV30 with TRBJ2-3, with 9 bases lining up with TRBD2. Trimming cost V 8 bases and J 0 bases; bases outside gene matches: 6. Germline V gene sequence: CDR1 GTSNPN, CDR2 SVGIG (reference sequence). The CDR3 spans 14 residues. CDR3 in DNA: TGTGCCACATCTAGCGGGGCTAGCACAGATACGCAGTATTTT. Residues: CATSSGASTDTQYF. The variable domain in full, with the rest retrieved from reference TRBV30 and TRBJ2-3, is SQTIHQWPATLVQPVGSPLSLECTVEGTSNPNLYWYRQAAGRGLQLLFYSVGIGQISSEVPQNLSASRPQDRQFILSSKKLLLSDSGFYLCATSSGASTDTQYFGPGTRLTVL.

To note about this clonotype: Given a much more abundant clone one base away, this may be a read error. The chain couples TRBV7-6 to TRBJ2-3; D is perhaps TRBD1 (5 bases). The length of the CDR3 is 15 residues. In germline, CDR1 is SGHVS, CDR2 FNYEAQ. The CDR3 reads CASSLYLGQADTQSF. The CDR3 DNA is TGTGCCAGCAGCTTATACTTGGGGCAGGCAGATACGCAGTCTTTT.

This clonotype came up many times. The V gene is TRBV20-1, the J gene TRBJ2-7; 11 nucleotides match TRBD2. The V segment lost 6 bases and the J segment 4 bases; nucleotides outside the gene matches: 11. Germline assignment: CDR1 DFQATT and CDR2 SNEGSKA (reference sequence). The CDR3 sequence is 15 residues long. CDR3 sequence (DNA): TGCAGTGCCGCTTTAGCGGGAGGGCCGAGATACGAGCAGTACTTC. It encodes CSAALAGGPRYEQYF.

This clonotype was found many times. This rearrangement joins TRBV12-3 or TRBV12-4 to TRBJ2-5; D possibly corresponds to TRBD1 (6 bases). The ends were cut back, 5 bases at V and 3 bases at J, with 7 bases in the middle. The CDR3 covers 12 residues. CDR3 sequence (DNA): TGTGCCAGCAGTGGACAGAAAGAGACCCAGTACTTC. Its protein is CASSGQKETQYF.